These T cell receptor beta chains were read from a single sample in a study of T cell changes during pregnancy in multiple sclerosis. The protocol was immunoSEQ multiplex PCR, while the TCRdb copy is restricted to in-frame clones and leaves out a portion. The sample yields approximately 39,000 clones, approximately 94% seen once. The sample in question was CD4+ T cells from peripheral blood mononuclear cells, obtained in the second trimester of pregnancy. The receptors come from a female donor with multiple sclerosis, enrolled in a pregnancy study. Both conserved end residues are part of each CDR3. The D gene is left open where the match is weak. Part of the rows lack a size; the others show once, few, many or a class for expanded clones.

DNA: TGTGCCAGTACTCATGGAGAGGGTAAGCAGTACTTC; CDR3: CASTHGEGKQYF; J: TRBJ2-7; V: TRBV19; size: -; D: -
DNA: TGTGCCAGCAGCCCCCGCGACAGGGCGGCCGGGGAGCTGTTTTTT; CDR3: CASSPRDRAAGELFF; J: TRBJ2-2; V: TRBV9; size: -; D: TRBD1
DNA: TGTGCCAGCAGTGCGTTCACAGATACGCAGTATTTT; CDR3: CASSAFTDTQYF; J: TRBJ2-3; V: TRBV2; size: -; D: -
DNA: TGTGCCCGGAAAACAACAGGAGCTAATGGCTACACCTTC; CDR3: CARKTTGANGYTF; J: TRBJ1-2; V: TRBV30; size: -; D: -
DNA: TGTGCCAGCAGCCCCCAGAGCACAGATACGCAGTATTTT; CDR3: CASSPQSTDTQYF; J: TRBJ2-3; V: TRBV5-5; size: -; D: -
DNA: TGTGCCAGCAGCCCCCTCCAAAGGACAGGTGGGGACTATGGCTACACCTTC; CDR3: CASSPLQRTGGDYGYTF; J: TRBJ1-2; V: TRBV11-2; size: -; D: TRBD1
DNA: TGCGCCAGCAGTAGCCAGGGGGGCACAGATACGCAGTATTTT; CDR3: CASSSQGGTDTQYF; J: TRBJ2-3; V: TRBV5-1; size: -; D: TRBD1
DNA: TGCAGCGCTGAACTAGCGACTTCCTACAATGAGCAGTTCTTC; CDR3: CSAELATSYNEQFF; J: TRBJ2-1; V: TRBV29-1; size: -; D: TRBD2
DNA: TGTGCCAGCCCCCACGGGACAAACTCCTACAATGAGCAGTTCTTC; CDR3: CASPHGTNSYNEQFF; J: TRBJ2-1; V: TRBV7-9; size: -; D: -
DNA: TGTGCCAGCAGCTTCTCAGGGGCCCCCTACGAGCAGTACTTC; CDR3: CASSFSGAPYEQYF; J: TRBJ2-7; V: TRBV9; size: -; D: -
DNA: TGTGCCAGCAGTACTCAAGAGACCCAGTACTTC; CDR3: CASSTQETQYF; J: TRBJ2-5; V: TRBV2; size: -; D: -
DNA: TGTGCCACCAGCAAAGCGGGAGTGTACAATGAGCAGTTCTTC; CDR3: CATSKAGVYNEQFF; J: TRBJ2-1; V: TRBV15; size: -; D: TRBD2
DNA: TGTGCCAGCCGTTTACCCGGGGACTATGGCTACACCTTC; CDR3: CASRLPGDYGYTF; J: TRBJ1-2; V: TRBV5-4; size: -; D: -
DNA: TGCGCCAGCAGCTTTACAGGGGGCTTTTATGAGCAGTTCTTC; CDR3: CASSFTGGFYEQFF; J: TRBJ2-1; V: TRBV5-1; size: once; D: TRBD1
DNA: TGTGCCTGGAGTGTAACGGTCAATAGTGGGACCCAGTACTTC; CDR3: CAWSVTVNSGTQYF; J: TRBJ2-5; V: TRBV30; size: -; D: -
DNA: TGTGCCAGCAGATCGACAGGGGGAGAGCAGTACTTC; CDR3: CASRSTGGEQYF; J: TRBJ2-7; V: TRBV6-1; size: -; D: TRBD1
DNA: TGTGCCAGCAGTTCCGACAGGGGCAAATACAATGAGCAGTTCTTC; CDR3: CASSSDRGKYNEQFF; J: TRBJ2-1; V: TRBV6-5; size: -; D: TRBD1
DNA: TGTGCCAGCAGCGGCTCCGTCGGCACAGATACGCAGTATTTT; CDR3: CASSGSVGTDTQYF; J: TRBJ2-3; V: TRBV11-2; size: -; D: -
DNA: TGTGCCAGCAGCTCCAGGACAGGTAACACTGAAGCTTTCTTT; CDR3: CASSSRTGNTEAFF; J: TRBJ1-1; V: TRBV7-8; size: -; D: TRBD1
DNA: TGTGCCAGCAGGTTAAGCAGGGGGAACACTGAAGCTTTCTTT; CDR3: CASRLSRGNTEAFF; J: TRBJ1-1; V: TRBV6-1; size: -; D: -